This TCR beta chain was recovered during a study of T-cell memory formation after mild COVID-19. Study-level background: Among the donors, TCR clusters were largely specific to each donor.

This clonotype was picked up a small number of times. Its antigen is unknown. Germline V lookup: CDR1 SEHNR, CDR2 FQNEAQ (reference sequence). Trimming took off 1 base at V and 3 bases at J, with 15 bases between the two ends. The CDR3 length is 16 residues. Libraries for TCRalpha and TCRbeta carried sample barcodes and unique molecular identifiers via 5'RACE. MiXCR, run by TCRdb on the 5' RACE reads, gives a single entry per CDR3 protein. The data hold hundreds of thousands of distinct CDR3 sequences, with 20% to 25% observed a single time. Findings of the study overall: The SARS-CoV-2 specificity of second-wave clones reaching peak at day 37 remained unverified.

The chain employs TRBV7-9 and TRBJ1-1, with D tentatively TRBD1 (6 bases). Sequencing was done on a sample of PBMCs or a T cell subset sorted from them (not recorded which). The clonotype comes from an adult woman who had mild COVID-19 (a few samples of this study predate the infection). Cell type and time point are not known. CDR3 sequence (DNA): TGTGCCAGCAGCTTAGTACGCGGGGGGCCCGACACTGAAGCTTTCTTT. It encodes CASSLVRGGPDTEAFF. The full variable domain, completed using reference TRBV7-9 and TRBJ1-1, is DTGVSQNPRHKITKRGQNVTFRCDPISEHNRLYWYRQTLGQGPEFLTYFQNEAQLEKSRLLSDRFSAERPKGSFSTLEIQRTEQGDSAMYLCASSLVRGGPDTEAFFGQGTRLTVV.